This TCR beta chain was profiled in a study of blood T cell repertoires in COVID-19 (dated by TCRdb to 2019 to 2021). Notes on the research overall: Collaborator samples came from the United States, Italy and Spain and covered acute and convalescent phases of COVID-19. Where available, HLA class I and class II types were obtained from metadata supplied by the sample provider rather than from assay-based typing. The prospective study material was composed of cDNA or gDNA derived from T cells, B-cell-depleted T cells, or PBMCs. The samples were drawn from two sources: the first 160 participants of the ongoing ImmuneRACE study, and 1,200 or so subjects contributed by 6 global collaborators. Nearly every sample came with metadata listing a de-identified subject ID, COVID-19 status, age in years and sex. Subjects who had been exposed to COVID-19, were actively infected with it, or had recovered from it provided the deeply sampled blood TCRbeta repertoires that made up the dataset. The repertoires were released in a freely available public database intended as a resource for research on the immune response to SARS-CoV-2.

What the research found in general, with its limitations: The amount of clinical and demographic metadata varied by source and participant and was provided uncurated.

In regard to this clone: Its antigen has not been determined. Nothing much larger sits one base from this clone, and base qualities are not available.

TCRbeta CDR3 regions were amplified from genomic DNA using the immunoSEQ Assay, a bias-controlled multiplex PCR. The authors' analysis ran thus. Nucleated cell counts per sample were estimated from amplification of reference gene primers within the assay. Sequence reads were collapsed and filtered to measure the absolute abundance of every unique TCRbeta CDR3 rearrangement. For each sample, productive Simpson clonality was calculated by taking the square root of Simpson's diversity index across productive rearrangements. In its TCRdb copy, this immuneACCESS table keeps in-frame sequences only and misses some clones. Where compared with another copy, unresolved V genes explain less than half of these, and the others have no known cause. That table furnishes V, J and clone size, whereas the DNA furnished D and trimming. Here the sample has 200,000 to 250,000 clones; about four fifths occur a single time. In total, the top ten clones hold around 7% of the sample.

At one collaborating source in Seattle, patients were enrolled during active infection and were followed longitudinally through the course of disease. Each collaborating institution followed its own protocols to collect whole blood in K2EDTA tubes. For TCRbeta analysis, collaborators shipped samples as frozen whole blood, isolated PBMCs, or DNA extracted from either of those sample types. The CDR3 runs 14 residues from the cysteine to the phenylalanine. Kept here is only the CDR3 DNA, which spans 42 bases and is read in frame from base 1. V is pared back by 4 bases and J by 3 bases, with 13 bases lying between the germline termini. CDR1 and CDR2, per the germline V gene, are SGHRS and YFSETQ.

The rearrangement combines TRBV5-1 with TRBJ2-5; the D gene remains uncertain. This receptor was taken from a woman older than 75 with COVID-19, enrolled during active disease. The sequencing sample was made of peripheral blood. In nucleotides, the sequence is TGCGCCAGCAGCCCCCCCGCGCAAAAAGAGACCCAGTACTTC. Its protein is CASSPPAQKETQYF.